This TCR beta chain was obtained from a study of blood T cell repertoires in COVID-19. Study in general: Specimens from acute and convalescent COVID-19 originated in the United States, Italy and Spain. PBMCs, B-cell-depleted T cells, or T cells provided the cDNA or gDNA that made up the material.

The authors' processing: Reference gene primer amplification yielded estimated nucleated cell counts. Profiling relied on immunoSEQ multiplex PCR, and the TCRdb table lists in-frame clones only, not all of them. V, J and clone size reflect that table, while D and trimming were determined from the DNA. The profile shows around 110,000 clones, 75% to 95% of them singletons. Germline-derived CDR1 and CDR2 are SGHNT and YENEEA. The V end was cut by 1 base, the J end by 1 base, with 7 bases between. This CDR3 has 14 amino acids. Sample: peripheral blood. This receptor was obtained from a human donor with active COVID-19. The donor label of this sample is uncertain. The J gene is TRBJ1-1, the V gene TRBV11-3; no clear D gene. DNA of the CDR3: TGTGCCAGCAGCTTAGTAAACGGGAACACTGAAGCTTTCTTT. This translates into CASSLVNGNTEAFF.